The 14 T cell receptor beta chains below come from one sample, sequenced in a study of CD8 T cells in ankylosing spondylitis. Each CDR3 protein gets one entry after TCRdb re-called the 5' RACE reads with MiXCR. The sample has fewer than 550,000 distinct CDR3 sequences, less than 6% seen once; the top ten hold under 4.5%. The antigens these receptors bind are not known. Study-wide findings and caveats: Characteristic of ankylosing spondylitis blood, it appeared, was a TCR beta motif comprising about 8 highly homologous variants.

Sample: blood, either unsorted or a sorted T cell fraction (not recorded which). These receptors were taken from a male donor with ankylosing spondylitis.

In its sample, this clonotype was seen many times. J is TRBJ2-3 and V is TRBV28; perhaps TRBD1 as D (6 bases). Germline CDR1 is MDHEN and CDR2 is SYDVKM. Trimming stripped 6 bases from V and 4 bases from J, with 14 bases between. The CDR3 length is 14 residues. In DNA, the CDR3 is TGTGCCAGCAGGAAAGACAGGCAGCCAGATACGCAGTATTTT. Encoded protein: CASRKDRQPDTQYF.

This clonotype was found many times. This chain joins TRBV7-6 and TRBJ2-3; 7 bases match TRBD1. This CDR3 is built from 15 residues. V trimming: 0 bases; J trimming: 1 base; junction bases outside the gene matches: 1. Germline assignment: CDR1 SGHVS and CDR2 FNYEAQ. CDR3 amino acids: CASSLADRGTDTQYF. CDR3 DNA sequence: TGTGCCAGCAGCTTAGCCGACAGGGGCACAGATACGCAGTATTTT. The variable domain in full, with the rest retrieved from reference TRBV7-6 and TRBJ2-3, is GAGVSQSPRYKVTKRGQDVALRCDPISGHVSLYWYRQALGQGPEFLTYFNYEAQQDKSGLPNDRFSAERPEGSISTLTIQRTEQRDSAMYRCASSLADRGTDTQYFGPGTRLTVL.

This clonotype was found a few times. V gene TRBV11-2 combines with J gene TRBJ2-2; TRBD1 matches 7 bases. CDR3 length equals 16 residues. Germline-derived CDR1 and CDR2 are SGHAT and FQNNGV. J gave up 2 bases and V 5 bases, and 8 bases lay outside the gene matches. The CDR3 coding sequence is TGTGCCAGCAGCGAACAGACAGGGACCAACACCGGGGAGCTGTTTTTT. Translation gives CASSEQTGTNTGELFF.

This clonotype occurred many times. The chain is built from TRBV5-1 and TRBJ2-3, with D unresolved. The CDR3 is 15 residues long. CDR1 SGHRS and CDR2 YFSETQ come from the germline V gene. V was shortened by 0 bases and J by 4 bases, with 12 bases between the two germline ends. The CDR3 protein is CASSLGYSPADTQYF. The DNA of the CDR3 is TGCGCCAGCAGCTTGGGGTACAGTCCAGCAGATACGCAGTATTTT.

At least ten counts were recorded for this clonotype. The CDR3 here is CASRDSDRVVETQYF. For the CDR3, the DNA is TGTGCCAGCAGGGACAGTGACAGGGTTGTGGAGACCCAGTACTTC. The chain recombines TRBV7-9 with TRBJ2-5, with 7 bases that match TRBD1. The CDR3 has 15 residues. Germline CDR1 is SEHNR and CDR2 is FQNEAQ (reference sequence). With V trimmed by 6 bases and J by 5 bases, 12 bases remained unmatched.

Ten or more counts support this clonotype. This rearrangement joins TRBV29-1 to TRBJ1-1; TRBD1 matches 7 bases. The germline CDR1 and CDR2 sequences are SQVTM and ANQGSEA. The CDR3 has 12 amino acids. Germline trimming cut 6 bases from V and 4 bases from J; bases unmatched to any gene: 5. The CDR3, as DNA: TGCAGCGTCGCAGACAGGGTCACTGAAGCTTTCTTT. As protein: CSVADRVTEAFF.

This clonotype was recorded many times. The chain links TRBV6-1 to TRBJ1-3; the D gene is possibly TRBD1 (6 bases). Germline V gene sequence: CDR1 MNHNS, CDR2 SASEGT. This CDR3 has 15 residues. The V end was cut by 6 bases, the J end by 0 bases, with 12 bases between. The CDR3 protein is CASRRQDYSGNTIYF. The CDR3 DNA reads as TGTGCCAGCAGGAGACAGGATTACTCTGGAAACACCATATATTTT.

At least ten counts were recorded for this clonotype. The rearrangement links TRBV7-2 to TRBJ1-2; the D is unclear. Trimming shortened V by 5 bases and J by 5 bases, and 9 bases separated the two germline ends. This CDR3 has 12 amino acids. CDR1 SGHTA and CDR2 FQGNSA come from the germline V gene. The CDR3 protein is CASSNDGYGYTF. The DNA for the CDR3 is TGTGCCAGCAGCAACGACGGGTATGGCTACACCTTC. The entire variable domain, with the rest obtained from reference TRBV7-2 and TRBJ1-2, is as follows: GAGVSQSPSNKVTEKGKDVELRCDPISGHTALYWYRQSLGQGLEFLIYFQGNSAPDKSGLPSDRFSAERTGGSVSTLTIQRTQQEDSAVYLCASSNDGYGYTFGSGTRLTVV.

In its sample, this clonotype was seen many times. The chain is built from TRBV12-3 or TRBV12-4 and TRBJ1-6, with TRBD1 identical over 10 bases. The CDR3 totals 15 residues. V gave up 6 bases and J gave up 6 bases; unmatched junction bases: 5. The CDR3 spells CASRVGQGINSPLHF. DNA of the CDR3: TGTGCCAGCAGGGTGGGACAGGGGATTAATTCACCCCTCCACTTT.

This clonotype was found many times. The chain carries TRBV25-1 and TRBJ2-1, with TRBD2 as a possible D gene (5 bases). The ends were cut back, 1 base at V and 6 bases at J, with 13 bases in the middle. This CDR3 contains 15 residues. CDR1 MGHDK and CDR2 SYGVNS come from the germline V gene. CDR3 loop: CASSELVATTNEQFF. CDR3 coding DNA: TGTGCCAGCAGTGAATTGGTAGCGACCACCAATGAGCAGTTCTTC.

There are many counts of this clonotype. The rearrangement uses TRBV7-8 and TRBJ2-7; D is perhaps TRBD1 (5 bases). This CDR3 spans 15 amino acids. V shed 1 base and J shed 2 bases, with 12 bases lying between them. CDR1 is SGHVS, CDR2 FQNEAQ, per germline. The CDR3 nucleotides are TGTGCCAGCAGCTTAGTGTACAGGCCAACCTACGAGCAGTACTTC. This encodes CASSLVYRPTYEQYF.

This clonotype has at least ten counts. The chain carries TRBV29-1 and TRBJ2-5, with a weak D call TRBD1 (6 bases). CDR3 length: 14 amino acids. Germline CDR1 is SQVTM and CDR2 is ANQGSEA. V was cut by 5 bases and J by 4 bases, with 17 bases left in between. The CDR3 DNA reads as TGCAGCGTTAGAGGACAGCCCTTGGGAGAGACCCAGTACTTC. Encoded protein: CSVRGQPLGETQYF. Full variable domain (outside the CDR3, taken from reference TRBV29-1 and TRBJ2-5): SAVISQKPSRDICQRGTSLTIQCQVDSQVTMMFWYRQQPGQSLTLIATANQGSEATYESGFVIDKFPISRPNLTFSTLTVSNMSPEDSSIYLCSVRGQPLGETQYFGPGTRLLVL.

This clonotype was recorded many times. The J gene is TRBJ2-3, the V gene TRBV20-1, with D possibly TRBD2 on 6 matching bases. The CDR3 is made up of 12 amino acids. CDR1 is DFQATT and CDR2 is SNEGSKA in the germline V gene (reference sequence). Trimming shortened V by 6 bases and J by 2 bases, and 9 bases separated the two germline ends. The CDR3 loop is CSATDYTDTQYF. The DNA of the CDR3 is TGCAGTGCAACGGACTACACAGATACGCAGTATTTT.

This clonotype occurred many times. The chain employs TRBV27 and TRBJ1-6; tentatively, D is TRBD1 (5 bases). V lost 4 bases and J 13 bases, leaving 11 bases between the germline ends. In germline, CDR1 is MNHEY, CDR2 SMNVEV (reference sequence). CDR3 size: 12 residues. The CDR3 sequence: CASSYLRGPLHF. For the CDR3, the DNA is TGTGCCAGCAGTTATCTCCGGGGGCCCCTCCACTTT.